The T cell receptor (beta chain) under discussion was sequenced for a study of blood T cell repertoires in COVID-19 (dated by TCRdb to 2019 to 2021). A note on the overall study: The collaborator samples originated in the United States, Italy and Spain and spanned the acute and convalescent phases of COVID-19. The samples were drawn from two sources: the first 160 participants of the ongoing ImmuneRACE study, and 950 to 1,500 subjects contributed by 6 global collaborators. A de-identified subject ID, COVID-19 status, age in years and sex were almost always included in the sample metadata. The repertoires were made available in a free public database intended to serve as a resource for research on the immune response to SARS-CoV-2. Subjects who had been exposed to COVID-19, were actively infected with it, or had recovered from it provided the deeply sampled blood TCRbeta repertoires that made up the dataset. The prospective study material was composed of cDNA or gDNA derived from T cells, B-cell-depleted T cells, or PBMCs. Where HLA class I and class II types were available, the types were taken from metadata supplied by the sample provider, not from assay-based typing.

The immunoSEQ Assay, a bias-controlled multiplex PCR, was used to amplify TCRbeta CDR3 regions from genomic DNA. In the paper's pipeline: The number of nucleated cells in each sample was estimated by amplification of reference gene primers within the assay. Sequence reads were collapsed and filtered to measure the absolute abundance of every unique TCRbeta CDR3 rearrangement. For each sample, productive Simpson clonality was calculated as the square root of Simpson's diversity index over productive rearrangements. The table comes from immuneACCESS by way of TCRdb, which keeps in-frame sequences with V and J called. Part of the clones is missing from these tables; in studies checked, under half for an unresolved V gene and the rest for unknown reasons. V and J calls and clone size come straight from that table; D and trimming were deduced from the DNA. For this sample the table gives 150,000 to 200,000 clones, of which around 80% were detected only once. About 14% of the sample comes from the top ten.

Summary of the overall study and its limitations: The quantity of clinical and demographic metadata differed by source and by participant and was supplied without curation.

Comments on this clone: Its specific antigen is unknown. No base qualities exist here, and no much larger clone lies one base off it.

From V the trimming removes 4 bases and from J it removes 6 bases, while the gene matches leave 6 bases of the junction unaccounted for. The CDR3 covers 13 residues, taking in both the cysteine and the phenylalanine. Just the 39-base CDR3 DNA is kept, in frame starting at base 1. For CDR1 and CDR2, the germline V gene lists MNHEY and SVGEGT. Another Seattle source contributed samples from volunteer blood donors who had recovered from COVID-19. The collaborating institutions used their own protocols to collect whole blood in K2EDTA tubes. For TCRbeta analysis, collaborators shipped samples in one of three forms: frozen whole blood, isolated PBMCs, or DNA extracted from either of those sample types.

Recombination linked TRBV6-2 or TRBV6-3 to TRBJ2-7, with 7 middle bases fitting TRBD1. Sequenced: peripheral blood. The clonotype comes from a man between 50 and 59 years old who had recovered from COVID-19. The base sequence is TGTGCCAGCAGTTTCGCAGGGGGAAGCGAGCAGTACTTC. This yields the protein CASSFAGGSEQYF.